This T cell receptor beta chain was found in a study of blood T cell repertoires in COVID-19 (dated by TCRdb to 2018 to 2020). The study in broad terms: Samples from collaborators originated in the United States, Italy and Spain and spanned both the acute and convalescent phases of COVID-19. Sample metadata almost always included a de-identified subject ID, COVID-19 status, age in years and sex. The repertoires were released in a freely available public database intended as a resource for research on the immune response to SARS-CoV-2. Samples came from the ongoing ImmuneRACE study (first 160 participants) plus 1,254 subjects from 6 global collaborators. The material from the prospective study consisted of cDNA or gDNA derived from T cells, B-cell-depleted T cells, or PBMCs. Deeply sampled blood TCRbeta repertoires from subjects exposed to, actively infected with, or recovered from COVID-19 were included in the dataset. Where HLA class I and class II types were available, the types were taken from metadata supplied by the sample provider, not from assay-based typing. The research as a whole found: The amount of clinical and demographic metadata varied by source and participant and was provided uncurated.

This clone is termed medium-sized (0.01 to 0.1%). It lacks a known antigen. Base quality data are lacking; no much larger clone is found one base away. V loses 1 base at its end and J loses 0 bases; junction bases beyond the gene matches: 6. From the cysteine through the phenylalanine, the CDR3 covers 17 amino acids. Kept here is only the CDR3 DNA, which spans 51 bases and is read in frame from base 1. CDR1 and CDR2 are drawn from the germline V gene: LGHNA, YNFKEQ. The immunoSEQ Assay, a bias-controlled multiplex PCR, was used to amplify TCRbeta CDR3 regions from genomic DNA. Per the authors' processing: Within the assay, amplification of reference gene primers was used to estimate how many nucleated cells each sample contained. To quantify the absolute abundance of each unique TCRbeta CDR3 rearrangement, sequence reads were collapsed and filtered. For each sample, productive Simpson clonality was calculated as the square root of Simpson's diversity index over productive rearrangements. TCRdb stores this immuneACCESS table with in-frame sequences only. Part of the clones is absent; in the studies checked, under half of the shortfall reflects unresolved V genes, and no reason is known for the rest. The V and J calls and clone size come from that table; D and trimming were worked out from the DNA. The sample data list approximately 62,000 clones, and 76% of these were observed just once. Of the sample, about 6% falls within the top ten clones.

Collaborating institutions collected whole blood in K2EDTA tubes following their own protocols. Collaborator samples were shipped for TCRbeta analysis as frozen whole blood, isolated PBMCs, or DNA extracted from either sample type. This sequence was found in a woman in her forties or fifties with active or convalescent COVID-19. Rearrangement joined TRBV4-2 to TRBJ2-4; a stretch of 7 junction bases matches TRBD1. The specimen was peripheral blood. The bases are TGTGCCAGCAGCCAAGGGCCGGGACAGAGAGCCAAAAACATTCAGTACTTC. Its translation is CASSQGPGQRAKNIQYF.